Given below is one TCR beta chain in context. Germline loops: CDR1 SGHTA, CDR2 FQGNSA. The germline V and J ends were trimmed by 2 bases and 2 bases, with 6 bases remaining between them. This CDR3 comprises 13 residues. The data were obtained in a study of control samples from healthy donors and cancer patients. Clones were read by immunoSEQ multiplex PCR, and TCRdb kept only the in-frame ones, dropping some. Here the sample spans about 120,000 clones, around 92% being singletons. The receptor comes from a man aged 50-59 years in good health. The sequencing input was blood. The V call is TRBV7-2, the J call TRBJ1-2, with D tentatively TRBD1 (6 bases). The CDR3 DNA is TGTGCCAGCAGCTTACAGGGGAACTATGGCTACACCTTC. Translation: CASSLQGNYGYTF. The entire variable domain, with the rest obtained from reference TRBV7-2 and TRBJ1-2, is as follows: GAGVSQSPSNKVTEKGKDVELRCDPISGHTALYWYRQSLGQGLEFLIYFQGNSAPDKSGLPSDRFSAERTGGSVSTLTIQRTQQEDSAVYLCASSLQGNYGYTFGSGTRLTVV.